Listed below are T cell receptor beta chains from one sample, sequenced in a study of T cell responses to AZD1222 COVID-19 vaccine. TCRdb's copy holds only in-frame clones and misses some; the assay was immunoSEQ multiplex PCR. Here the sample spans roughly 270,000 clones, 94% being singletons. The sample in question was peripheral blood, obtained 28 days after the second AZD1222 dose. The origin of the receptors is an adult who received the AZD1222 COVID-19 vaccine. The CDR3 runs from the conserved cysteine through the conserved F or W. A D gene is named only where the DNA matches it firmly. Rows may omit the clone size; those that give it use once, few, many or a size class.

V,size,J,D,length,CDR3,DNA
TRBV12-3/TRBV12-4,-,TRBJ1-6,-,13,CASSLESFSPLHF,TGTGCCAGCAGTTTAGAGAGTTTTTCACCCCTCCACTTT
TRBV6-5,-,TRBJ2-2,-,13,CATLLLQDFKLFF,TGTGCCACTCTCCTCCTACAGGATTTCAAGCTGTTTTTT
TRBV9,-,TRBJ1-5,TRBD1,17,CASSVGPGPTGDQPQHF,TGTGCCAGCAGCGTAGGTCCCGGCCCCACAGGGGATCAGCCCCAGCATTTT
TRBV12-3/TRBV12-4,-,TRBJ1-2,-,13,CASSASGVEGYTF,TGTGCCAGCAGTGCCTCAGGGGTAGAGGGCTACACCTTC
TRBV7-2,-,TRBJ2-7,-,17,CASSLILRTPTFHEQYF,TGTGCCAGCAGCTTAATTCTTCGGACACCGACTTTCCACGAGCAGTACTTC
TRBV9,-,TRBJ1-5,-,15,CASSPGGDSNQPQHF,TGTGCCAGCAGCCCAGGAGGGGATAGCAATCAGCCCCAGCATTTT
TRBV6-5,-,TRBJ1-2,TRBD1,14,CASSSGTGVSGYNF,TGTGCCAGCAGTTCCGGGACAGGAGTAAGTGGCTACAACTTC
TRBV28,-,TRBJ1-2,TRBD1,14,CASSLAGDRGGYTF,TGTGCCAGCAGCTTAGCTGGGGACAGGGGAGGCTACACCTTC
TRBV18,-,TRBJ1-6,TRBD1,14,CASSPTNRGSPLHF,TGTGCCAGCTCACCAACGAACAGGGGATCACCCCTCCACTTT
TRBV5-1,-,TRBJ2-1,-,13,CASSRRGGYEQFF,TGCGCCAGCAGCCGGAGGGGTGGGTATGAGCAGTTCTTC
TRBV2,-,TRBJ1-2,-,14,CASSGEGLGVGYTF,TGTGCCAGCAGTGGGGAGGGCTTGGGGGTTGGCTACACCTTC
TRBV5-6,-,TRBJ1-5,TRBD1,17,CASSSRDRAYSNQPQHF,TGTGCCAGCAGCTCCCGGGACAGAGCTTATAGCAATCAGCCCCAGCATTTT
TRBV27,-,TRBJ2-7,TRBD2,18,CASSLSPTSPSGNYEQYF,TGTGCCAGCAGTTTATCACCCACGTCACCTAGCGGGAACTACGAGCAGTACTTC
TRBV3-1/TRBV3-2,-,TRBJ2-7,-,12,CASSLSGYEQYF,TGTGCCAGCAGCCTGTCCGGATACGAGCAGTACTTC
TRBV18,-,TRBJ2-4,TRBD2,16,CASSPPSGGAKNIQYF,TGTGCCAGCTCACCTCCCTCGGGGGGGGCCAAAAACATTCAGTACTTC
TRBV14,-,TRBJ2-1,-,17,CASSQGYRVSSYNEQFF,TGTGCCAGCAGCCAAGGCTACAGGGTGAGCTCCTACAATGAGCAGTTCTTC
TRBV5-1,-,TRBJ2-7,TRBD1,14,CASSYPDRGSEQYF,TGCGCCAGCAGCTACCCGGACAGGGGGAGCGAGCAGTACTTC
TRBV5-4,-,TRBJ2-2,TRBD1,16,CASSTPGQGATGELFF,TGTGCCAGCAGCACTCCGGGACAGGGGGCCACCGGGGAGCTGTTTTTT
TRBV28,-,TRBJ2-5,TRBD2,16,CASSKGLAGVGETQYF,TGTGCCAGCAGTAAGGGACTAGCGGGAGTAGGTGAGACCCAGTACTTC
TRBV9,-,TRBJ2-3,-,15,CASRSGGVGTDTQYF,TGTGCCAGCAGGTCGGGGGGCGTCGGCACAGATACGCAGTATTTT
TRBV28,-,TRBJ1-5,-,14,CASSRMGYLEPQHF,TGTGCCAGCAGTCGTATGGGGTATCTGGAGCCCCAGCATTTT
TRBV6-2/TRBV6-3,-,TRBJ2-6,-,14,CASSQSSGANVLTF,TGTGCCAGCAGCCAGAGCTCTGGGGCCAACGTCCTGACTTTC
TRBV10-3,-,TRBJ2-7,-,13,CAISPGTPYEQYF,TGTGCCATCTCTCCAGGCACTCCCTACGAGCAGTACTTC
TRBV28,-,TRBJ1-5,TRBD1,14,CASRTGQGVQPQHF,TGTGCCAGCAGGACCGGACAGGGCGTTCAGCCCCAGCATTTT
TRBV6-5,-,TRBJ2-7,TRBD1,13,CASSTGTGGEQYF,TGTGCCAGCAGCACCGGAACAGGGGGTGAGCAGTACTTC
TRBV30,-,TRBJ1-1,-,13,CASGQSLTFEAFF,TGTGCCTCCGGACAGTCCCTTACCTTTGAAGCTTTCTTT
TRBV5-6,few,TRBJ2-7,-,12,CASSFRPSEQYF,TGTGCCAGCAGCTTCAGACCATCCGAGCAGTACTTC
TRBV6-2/TRBV6-3,-,TRBJ1-6,-,15,CASSIPRDISRALHF,TGTGCCAGCAGTATCCCGAGGGACATATCTCGGGCCCTCCACTTT
TRBV6-6,-,TRBJ1-4,TRBD1,17,CASSPSRGLRINEKLFF,TGTGCCAGCAGTCCATCCAGGGGGCTCCGAATTAATGAAAAACTGTTTTTT
TRBV7-3,-,TRBJ2-2,-,14,CASRSTANTGELFF,TGTGCCAGCAGGTCGACCGCGAACACCGGGGAGCTGTTTTTT
TRBV7-9,-,TRBJ1-1,-,14,CASSPGQAYTEAFF,TGTGCCAGCAGCCCCGGCCAGGCATACACTGAAGCTTTCTTT
TRBV4-1,-,TRBJ1-5,-,17,CASSQGPSGMSNQPQHF,TGCGCCAGCAGCCAAGGGCCATCAGGTATGAGCAATCAGCCCCAGCATTTT
TRBV7-3,-,TRBJ1-1,-,13,CASSKGGDTEAFF,TGTGCCAGCAGCAAGGGGGGAGACACTGAAGCTTTCTTT
TRBV5-6,-,TRBJ1-2,-,16,CASSLTGGRRGEGYTF,TGTGCCAGCAGCTTGACGGGGGGCCGCAGGGGAGAAGGCTACACCTTC
TRBV20-1,-,TRBJ2-1,-,14,CSASDRGPIDEQFF,TGCAGTGCTAGTGATCGGGGCCCGATAGATGAGCAGTTCTTC
TRBV9,-,TRBJ1-2,-,13,CASSVDTNYGYTF,TGTGCCAGCAGCGTCGACACTAACTATGGCTACACCTTC
TRBV2,-,TRBJ2-5,TRBD2,17,CASSEGGSGRIQETQYF,TGTGCCAGCAGTGAAGGAGGTAGCGGGAGAATCCAAGAGACCCAGTACTTC
TRBV5-1,-,TRBJ2-5,TRBD2,14,CASSSGTTQETQYF,TGCGCCAGCTCCTCCGGGACTACACAAGAGACCCAGTACTTC
TRBV10-1,-,TRBJ2-5,-,14,CASRRPLKLETQYF,TGCGCCAGCAGGAGGCCGTTAAAGCTAGAGACCCAGTACTTC
TRBV2,-,TRBJ2-7,-,11,CASSPQEEQYF,TGTGCCAGCAGCCCTCAGGAGGAGCAGTACTTC
TRBV28,-,TRBJ2-1,TRBD1,15,CASSGGGQGMDEQFF,TGTGCCAGCAGCGGGGGGGGACAGGGGATGGATGAGCAGTTCTTC
TRBV3-1/TRBV3-2,-,TRBJ2-1,TRBD2,15,CASSPLSGGANEQFF,TGTGCCAGCAGCCCCCTTAGCGGGGGGGCCAATGAGCAGTTCTTC
TRBV18,-,TRBJ1-6,-,14,CASSQDTGNSPLHF,TGTGCCAGCTCCCAGGATACAGGGAATTCACCCCTCCACTTT
TRBV28,-,TRBJ2-4,-,16,CASSLGGRLAKNIQYF,TGTGCCAGCAGTTTAGGGGGGCGCTTAGCCAAAAACATTCAGTACTTC
TRBV4-2,-,TRBJ1-1,-,14,CASSPREVPTEAFF,TGTGCCAGCAGCCCTAGGGAGGTCCCCACTGAAGCTTTCTTT
TRBV6-2/TRBV6-3,-,TRBJ2-5,-,11,CASSHGGAPYF,TGTGCCAGCAGCCATGGGGGGGCCCCGTACTTC
TRBV19,few,TRBJ2-5,-,16,CASRKNGGGPQETQYF,TGTGCCAGTAGGAAGAACGGTGGCGGGCCACAAGAGACCCAGTACTTC
TRBV11-2,-,TRBJ1-6,-,15,CASSLEAGDNSPLHF,TGTGCCAGCAGCTTAGAGGCAGGGGATAATTCACCCCTCCACTTT
TRBV2,-,TRBJ2-2,TRBD2,15,CASSAQRGGSGELFF,TGTGCCAGCAGTGCCCAGCGGGGGGGCTCCGGGGAGCTGTTTTTT
TRBV6-2/TRBV6-3,-,TRBJ2-3,TRBD1,15,CASSQTNRGRDTQYF,TGTGCCAGCAGCCAAACGAACAGGGGGCGGGATACGCAGTATTTT
TRBV10-3,-,TRBJ2-7,-,13,CAIRAASYYEQYF,TGTGCCATCAGGGCGGCGTCGTACTACGAGCAGTACTTC
TRBV4-3,once,TRBJ2-3,TRBD1,15,CASSQDPRGRDTQYF,TGCGCCAGCAGCCAAGATCCCAGGGGGCGAGATACGCAGTATTTT
TRBV28,-,TRBJ2-3,-,16,CASSLFLRVGGDTQYF,TGTGCCAGCAGTTTATTTTTGCGGGTTGGGGGAGATACGCAGTATTTT
TRBV5-8,once,TRBJ2-5,-,11,CASSRPETQYF,TGTGCCAGCAGCCGGCCGGAGACCCAGTACTTC
TRBV19,-,TRBJ1-2,-,14,CASSSPGRGYGYTF,TGTGCCAGTAGTTCCCCCGGGAGGGGATATGGCTACACCTTC
TRBV28,-,TRBJ1-5,-,15,CASSLRVYSNQPQHF,TGTGCCAGCAGTTTGAGAGTTTATAGCAATCAGCCCCAGCATTTT
TRBV5-8,-,TRBJ2-3,-,13,CASSLVLTDTQYF,TGTGCCAGCAGTCTGGTTCTCACAGATACGCAGTATTTT